Here is one T cell receptor (beta chain) with its context. The CDR3 has 16 residues. After removal of 5 bases from V and 0 bases from J, the junction contained 5 bases not matched to a gene. Germline V lookup: CDR1 SGHTA, CDR2 FQGNSA. Recently defined diagnostic criteria for definite or probable disease were fulfilled by Susac syndrome patients. The data stem from a study of CD8 T cells in Susac syndrome. About the research overall: Patients with Susac syndrome had blood drawn and were at that point therapy-naive, on corticosteroids, or on intravenous immunoglobulin alone.

The RNA, about 0.5 to 1 ug, was put through reverse transcription using random hexamers. TCRdb passed the immunoSEQ multiplex PCR reads through MiXCR, listing each CDR3 protein once. The sample includes about 210,000 distinct CDR3 sequences, about 94% of them seen just once. The source of this sequence is a human donor with Susac syndrome. The sample consisted of CD4+ T cells from PBMCs. V and J are TRBV7-2 and TRBJ2-1, with 9 bases matching TRBD1. As DNA, the CDR3 is TGTGCCAGCAGCCCTAGGACAGGGGCCTCCTACAATGAGCAGTTCTTC. This gives the protein CASSPRTGASYNEQFF.